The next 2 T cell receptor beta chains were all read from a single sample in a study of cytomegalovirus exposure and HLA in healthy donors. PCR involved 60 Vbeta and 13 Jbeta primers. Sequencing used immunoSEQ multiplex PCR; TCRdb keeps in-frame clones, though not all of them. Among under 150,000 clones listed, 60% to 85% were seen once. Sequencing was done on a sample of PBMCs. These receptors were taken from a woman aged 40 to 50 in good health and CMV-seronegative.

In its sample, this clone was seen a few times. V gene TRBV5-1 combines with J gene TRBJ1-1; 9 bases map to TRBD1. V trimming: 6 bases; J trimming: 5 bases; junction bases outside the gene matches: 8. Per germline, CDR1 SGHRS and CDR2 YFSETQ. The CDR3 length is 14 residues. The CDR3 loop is CASTNGQGWTEAFF. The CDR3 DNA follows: TGCGCCAGCACTAACGGACAGGGGTGGACTGAAGCTTTCTTT.

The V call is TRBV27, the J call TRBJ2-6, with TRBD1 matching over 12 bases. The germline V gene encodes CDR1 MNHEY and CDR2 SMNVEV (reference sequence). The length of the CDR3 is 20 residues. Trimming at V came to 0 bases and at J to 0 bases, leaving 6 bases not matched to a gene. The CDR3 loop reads CASSLSGTGGFSSGANVLTF. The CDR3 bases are TGTGCCAGCAGTTTATCGGGGACAGGGGGCTTCAGCTCTGGGGCCAACGTCCTGACTTTC.